In its sample, the clone carrying this T cell receptor (beta chain) was seen a few times. What it recognizes is unknown. This specimen belongs to a study of glioma-infiltrating T cells. Amplification of TCR alpha and beta CDR3 regions from RNA used iRepertoire nested multiplex PCR. Each CDR3 protein gets one entry after TCRdb re-called the multiplex PCR reads with MiXCR. Of approximately 130,000 distinct CDR3 sequences detected, roughly a quarter appear once; the ten largest clones hold about 30%. General study points: Non-neoplastic patients had below-expected tissue-blood divergence, while all gliomas exceeded expectation.

The CDR3 spans 13 residues. Germline CDR1 and CDR2: MDHEN and SYDVKM. The V segment lost 9 bases and the J segment 9 bases; nucleotides outside the gene matches: 11. The receptor was isolated from a human donor with low-grade glioma or glioblastoma, undergoing nonglioma brain surgery, or in good health (not recorded which). Source material: glioma tissue, nonneoplastic brain tissue, or PBMCs (not recorded which). The V call is TRBV28, the J call TRBJ2-4, with 7 bases fitting TRBD2. CDR3 bases: TGTGCCAGTGCGCCGGGGGGACGGGGCATTCAGTACTTC. Protein: CASAPGGRGIQYF.